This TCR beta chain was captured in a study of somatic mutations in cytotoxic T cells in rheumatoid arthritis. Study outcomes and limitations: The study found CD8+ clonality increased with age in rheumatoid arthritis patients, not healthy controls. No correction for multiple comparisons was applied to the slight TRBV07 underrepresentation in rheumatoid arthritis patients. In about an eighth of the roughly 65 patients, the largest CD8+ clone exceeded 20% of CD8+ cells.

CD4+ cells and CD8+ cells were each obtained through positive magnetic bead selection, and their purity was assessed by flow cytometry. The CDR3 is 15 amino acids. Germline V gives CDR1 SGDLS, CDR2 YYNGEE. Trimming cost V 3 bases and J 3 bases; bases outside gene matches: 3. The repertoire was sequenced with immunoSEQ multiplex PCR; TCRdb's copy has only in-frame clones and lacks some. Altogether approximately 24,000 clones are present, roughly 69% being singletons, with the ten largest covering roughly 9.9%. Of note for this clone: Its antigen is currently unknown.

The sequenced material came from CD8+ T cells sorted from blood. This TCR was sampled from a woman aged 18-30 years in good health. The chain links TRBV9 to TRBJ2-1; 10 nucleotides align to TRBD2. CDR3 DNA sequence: TGTGCCAGCAGCGAGGGACTAGCGAACTACAATGAGCAGTTCTTC. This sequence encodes CASSEGLANYNEQFF. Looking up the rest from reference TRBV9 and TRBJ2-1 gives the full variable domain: DSGVTQTPKHLITATGQRVTLRCSPRSGDLSVYWYQQSLDQGLQFLIQYYNGEERAKGNILERFSAQQFPDLHSELNLSSLELGDSALYFCASSEGLANYNEQFFGPGTRLTVL.